A selection of T cell receptor beta chains follows, all from one sample in a study of somatic mutations in cytotoxic T cells in rheumatoid arthritis. Sequencing used immunoSEQ multiplex PCR; TCRdb keeps in-frame clones, though not all of them. Of 12,000 or so clones in the sample, around 75% are singletons; the top ten hold around 38%. The specimen sequenced was CD8+ T cells sorted from blood. Receptor source: a man aged 55 to 70 in good health. Both conserved end residues are part of each CDR3. A D gene is named only where the DNA matches it firmly. The size entry is marked missing in some rows and otherwise reads once, few, many or a size class.

size: .
V: TRBV18
D: TRBD1
J: TRBJ2-7
CDR3: CASSDRDSYEQYF
DNA: TGTGCCAGCTCAGACCGGGACAGCTACGAGCAGTACTTC

size: .
V: TRBV6-5
D: .
J: TRBJ2-7
CDR3: CASRDSRSYEQYF
DNA: TGTGCCAGCAGGGACTCCCGGTCCTACGAGCAGTACTTC

size: .
V: TRBV6-5
D: TRBD1
J: TRBJ2-5
CDR3: CASRSPGQSQETQYF
DNA: TGTGCCAGCAGATCTCCGGGACAGAGCCAAGAGACCCAGTACTTC

size: .
V: TRBV27
D: TRBD1
J: TRBJ1-5
CDR3: CASSPRQGSQPQHF
DNA: TGTGCCAGCAGTCCGAGACAGGGGTCTCAGCCCCAGCATTTT

size: few
V: TRBV27
D: TRBD1
J: TRBJ2-7
CDR3: CASSLTGQGASYEQYF
DNA: TGTGCCAGCAGTCTCACGGGACAGGGGGCCAGCTACGAGCAGTACTTC

size: few
V: TRBV28
D: TRBD1
J: TRBJ2-7
CDR3: CASSLTGGGIYEQYF
DNA: TGTGCCAGCAGCCTCACAGGGGGAGGAATCTACGAGCAGTACTTC

size: .
V: TRBV6-1
D: .
J: TRBJ2-7
CDR3: CASSEPLGAAYEQYF
DNA: TGTGCCAGCAGTGAACCCCTCGGGGCAGCCTACGAGCAGTACTTC

size: .
V: TRBV6-5
D: .
J: TRBJ1-2
CDR3: CASSYSAGHYGYTF
DNA: TGTGCCAGCAGTTACTCCGCCGGGCACTATGGCTACACCTTC

size: .
V: TRBV19
D: .
J: TRBJ2-7
CDR3: CATGWGNSYEQYF
DNA: TGTGCCACTGGGTGGGGTAACTCCTACGAGCAGTACTTC

size: .
V: TRBV6-1
D: TRBD1
J: TRBJ2-7
CDR3: CASSTQRGDRDEQYF
DNA: TGTGCCAGCAGTACCCAAAGGGGGGACAGGGACGAGCAGTACTTC

size: .
V: TRBV4-3
D: .
J: TRBJ1-3
CDR3: CASSPRTEPGNTIYF
DNA: TGCGCCAGCAGCCCTCGAACAGAACCTGGAAACACCATATATTTT

size: .
V: TRBV6-6
D: .
J: TRBJ1-5
CDR3: CASIPRNSNQPQHF
DNA: TGTGCCAGCATTCCCCGGAATAGCAATCAGCCCCAGCATTTT

size: .
V: TRBV4-1
D: .
J: TRBJ2-3
CDR3: CASSQAQVNTDTQYF
DNA: TGCGCCAGCAGCCAAGCTCAGGTAAACACAGATACGCAGTATTTT

size: .
V: TRBV6-6
D: TRBD1
J: TRBJ1-2
CDR3: CASSTRTGRAYGYTF
DNA: TGTGCCAGCAGTACCCGGACAGGGAGGGCCTATGGCTACACCTTC

size: .
V: TRBV28
D: TRBD1
J: TRBJ2-7
CDR3: CASSPRDRIGNEQYF
DNA: TGTGCCAGCAGTCCTAGGGACAGGATTGGTAACGAGCAGTACTTC

size: .
V: TRBV27
D: .
J: TRBJ2-7
CDR3: CASSLSASYEQYF
DNA: TGTGCCAGCAGTTTATCGGCCAGTTACGAGCAGTACTTC

size: .
V: TRBV28
D: .
J: TRBJ2-7
CDR3: CASSPLLGLLEQYF
DNA: TGTGCCAGCAGCCCACTCTTGGGACTCCTCGAGCAGTACTTC

size: .
V: TRBV15
D: .
J: TRBJ2-2
CDR3: CATSRAGSNTGELFF
DNA: TGTGCCACCAGCAGAGCCGGGTCCAACACCGGGGAGCTGTTTTTT

size: .
V: TRBV2
D: TRBD2
J: TRBJ2-7
CDR3: CASSRTSGGYEQYF
DNA: TGTGCCAGCAGTCGGACTAGCGGGGGCTACGAGCAGTACTTC

size: .
V: TRBV5-6
D: TRBD1
J: TRBJ2-7
CDR3: CASSWGQEYEQYF
DNA: TGTGCCAGCAGCTGGGGACAGGAATACGAGCAGTACTTC

size: .
V: TRBV28
D: TRBD1
J: TRBJ1-5
CDR3: CASSDRGRQPQHF
DNA: TGTGCCAGCAGCGACAGGGGTCGACAGCCCCAGCATTTT

size: .
V: TRBV27
D: TRBD2
J: TRBJ2-1
CDR3: CASSLWGGGALYNEQFF
DNA: TGTGCCAGCAGTTTATGGGGCGGGGGGGCCCTCTACAATGAGCAGTTCTTC